This TCR beta chain was recovered during a study of cytomegalovirus exposure and HLA in healthy donors. The CDR3 is made up of 15 amino acids. V shed 6 bases and J shed 2 bases, with 15 bases lying between them. The germline V gene encodes CDR1 SGHDT and CDR2 YYEEEE. Vbeta (60) and Jbeta (13) primers were used in the PCR. Data came from immunoSEQ multiplex PCR; TCRdb stores just in-frame clones and leaves some out. In the table there are over 250,000 clones, 65% to 85% of which are singletons. The sequence was obtained from a female donor in good health and CMV-seronegative. The rearrangement links TRBV5-6 to TRBJ2-1; TRBD2 might be the D (5 bases). The sequencing sample was made of PBMCs. CDR3 loop: CASTPSSGPYNEQFF. CDR3 DNA: TGTGCCAGCACCCCGTCCAGCGGACCCTACAATGAGCAGTTCTTC.